This T cell receptor beta chain stems from a study of T cells after yellow fever vaccination. In TCRdb, the 5' RACE reads were re-called with MiXCR into one record per CDR3 protein. The sample shows 350,000 or so distinct CDR3 sequences, about 7.8% of them seen only once. The CDR3 sequence is 15 residues long. V was cut by 0 bases and J by 4 bases, with 13 bases left in between. CDR1 and CDR2 (germline): SGHRS, YFSETQ. This clonotype came up a few times. The genes are TRBV5-1 and TRBJ2-5, with D perhaps matching TRBD2 (6 bases). The sequence derives from a man between 18 and 35 years old who received the YFV17D yellow fever vaccine. This material consisted of PBMCs, taken roughly 45 days after the first yellow fever vaccination. The CDR3 region is CASSLESRGGETQYF. The CDR3 bases are TGCGCCAGCAGCTTGGAGTCGCGGGGAGGAGAGACCCAGTACTTC.